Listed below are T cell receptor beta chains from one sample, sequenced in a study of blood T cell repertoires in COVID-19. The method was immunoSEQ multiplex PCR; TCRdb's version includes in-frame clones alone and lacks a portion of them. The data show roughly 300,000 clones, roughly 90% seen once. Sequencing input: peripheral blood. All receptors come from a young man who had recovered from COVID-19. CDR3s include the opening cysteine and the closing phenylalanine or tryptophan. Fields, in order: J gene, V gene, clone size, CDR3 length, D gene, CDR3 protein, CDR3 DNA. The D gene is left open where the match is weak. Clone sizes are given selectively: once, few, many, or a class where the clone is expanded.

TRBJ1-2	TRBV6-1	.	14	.	CASSEARVRYGYTF	TGTGCCAGCAGTGAAGCGAGAGTGCGCTATGGCTACACCTTC
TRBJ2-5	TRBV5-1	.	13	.	CASSPEGGETQYF	TGCGCCAGCAGCCCCGAAGGGGGAGAGACCCAGTACTTC
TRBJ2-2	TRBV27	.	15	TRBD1	CASSHRGVGTGELFF	TGTGCCAGCAGTCACAGGGGAGTAGGCACCGGGGAGCTGTTTTTT
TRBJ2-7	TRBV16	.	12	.	CASSPRGHYQYF	TGTGCCAGCAGCCCCAGGGGACATTATCAGTACTTC
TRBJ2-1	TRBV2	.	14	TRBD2	CASSGTRTYNEQFF	TGTGCCAGCAGCGGGACTAGGACCTACAATGAGCAGTTCTTC
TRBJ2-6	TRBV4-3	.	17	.	CASSQESLRSGANVLTF	TGCGCCAGCAGCCAAGAGTCCCTACGCTCTGGGGCCAACGTCCTGACTTTC
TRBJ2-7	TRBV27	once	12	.	CASSPQGYEQYF	TGTGCCAGCAGTCCACAGGGCTACGAGCAGTACTTC
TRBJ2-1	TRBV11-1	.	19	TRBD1	CASSLAGSGTANTYNEQFF	TGTGCCAGCAGCTTAGCGGGGTCCGGGACAGCAAATACTTACAATGAGCAGTTCTTC
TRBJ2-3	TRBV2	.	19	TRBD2	CASSEALSGGPTSTDTQYF	TGTGCCAGCAGTGAAGCGCTTAGCGGGGGCCCTACTAGCACAGATACGCAGTATTTT
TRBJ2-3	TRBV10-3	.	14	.	CAISPGLRTDTQYF	TGTGCCATCAGCCCGGGACTTCGCACAGATACGCAGTATTTT
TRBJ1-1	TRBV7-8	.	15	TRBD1	CASSLPGTVNTEAFF	TGTGCCAGCAGCTTACCCGGGACAGTTAACACTGAAGCTTTCTTT
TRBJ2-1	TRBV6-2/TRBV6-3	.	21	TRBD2	CASSSTGPTPGLAVTIAEQFF	TGTGCCAGCAGCTCCACTGGGCCGACGCCGGGACTAGCGGTCACAATAGCTGAGCAGTTCTTC
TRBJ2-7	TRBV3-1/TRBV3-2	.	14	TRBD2	CASSLTTSAGEQYF	TGTGCCAGCAGCCTCACGACTAGCGCGGGCGAGCAGTACTTC
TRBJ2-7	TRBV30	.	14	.	CAWIDEGGSYEQYF	TGTGCCTGGATTGACGAAGGCGGCTCCTACGAGCAGTACTTC